This T cell receptor beta chain came from a study of blood T cell repertoires in COVID-19. Study-wide context: Sample material is recorded as cDNA or gDNA derived from T cells, B-cell-depleted T cells, or PBMCs.

Germline assignment: CDR1 LNHNV and CDR2 YYDKDF (reference sequence). This CDR3 region has 14 residues. The V segment lost 5 bases and the J segment 4 bases; nucleotides outside the gene matches: 4. Original methodology: Reference gene primer amplification gave estimated nucleated cell counts. Using immunoSEQ multiplex PCR, the repertoire was profiled, and TCRdb retains in-frame clones only, with some absent. V, J and clone size are taken as reported in that table, and D and trimming were inferred from the DNA itself. The sample holds 150,000 to 190,000 clones, approximately 79% seen once. Recruitment covered some 25 US areas and drew participants whose ages spanned roughly 18 to 100 years.

Specimen: PBMCs or T cells enriched from blood (not recorded which). The receptor comes from a man in his fifties who had recovered from COVID-19. The chain combines TRBV15 with TRBJ2-1; 8 bases agree with TRBD1. This chain's CDR3 is CATSYRDRYNEQFF. In nucleotides, the CDR3 is TGTGCCACCAGCTACCGGGACAGGTACAATGAGCAGTTCTTC.